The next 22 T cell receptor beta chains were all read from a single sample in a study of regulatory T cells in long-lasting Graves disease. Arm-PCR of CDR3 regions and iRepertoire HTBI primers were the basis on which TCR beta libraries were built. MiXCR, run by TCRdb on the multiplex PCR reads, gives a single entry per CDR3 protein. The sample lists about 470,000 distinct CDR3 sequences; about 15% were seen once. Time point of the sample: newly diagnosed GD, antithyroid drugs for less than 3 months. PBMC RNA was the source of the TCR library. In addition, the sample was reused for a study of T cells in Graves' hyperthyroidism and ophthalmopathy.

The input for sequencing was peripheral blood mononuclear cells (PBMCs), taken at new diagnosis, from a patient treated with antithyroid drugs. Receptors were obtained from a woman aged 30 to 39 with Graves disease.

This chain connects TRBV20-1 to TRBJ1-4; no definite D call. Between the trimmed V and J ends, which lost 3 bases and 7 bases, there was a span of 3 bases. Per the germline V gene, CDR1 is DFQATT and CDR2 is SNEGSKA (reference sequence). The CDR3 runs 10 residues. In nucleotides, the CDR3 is TGCAGTGCTAGGGGTGAAAAACTGTTTTTT. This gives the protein CSARGEKLFF.

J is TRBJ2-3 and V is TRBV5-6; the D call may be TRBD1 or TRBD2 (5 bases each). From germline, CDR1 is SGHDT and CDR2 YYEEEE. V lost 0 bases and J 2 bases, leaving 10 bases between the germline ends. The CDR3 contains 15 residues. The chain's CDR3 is CASSLEEGHTDTQYF. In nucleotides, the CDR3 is TGTGCCAGCAGCTTGGAAGAGGGGCACACAGATACGCAGTATTTT.

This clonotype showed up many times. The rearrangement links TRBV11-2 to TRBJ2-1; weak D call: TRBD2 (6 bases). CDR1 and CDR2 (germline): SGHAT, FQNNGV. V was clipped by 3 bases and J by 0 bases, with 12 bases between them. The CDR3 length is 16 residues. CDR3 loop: CASSFRDSYSYNEQFF. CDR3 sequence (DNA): TGTGCCAGCAGCTTTCGGGACTCATACTCCTACAATGAGCAGTTCTTC.

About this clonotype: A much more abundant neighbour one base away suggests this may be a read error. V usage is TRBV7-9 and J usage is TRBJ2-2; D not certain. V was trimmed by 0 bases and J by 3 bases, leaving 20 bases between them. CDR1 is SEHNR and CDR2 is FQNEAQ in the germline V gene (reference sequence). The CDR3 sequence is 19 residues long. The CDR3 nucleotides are TGTGCCAGCAGCTTAGCCAAGGTTCGGAGCAGCAACCACACCGGGGAGCTGTTTTTT. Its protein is CASSLAKVRSSNHTGELFF.

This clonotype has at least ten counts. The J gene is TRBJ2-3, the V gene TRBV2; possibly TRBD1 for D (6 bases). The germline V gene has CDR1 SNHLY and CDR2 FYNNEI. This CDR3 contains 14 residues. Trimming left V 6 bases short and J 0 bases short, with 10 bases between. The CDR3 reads CASREQGSTDTQYF. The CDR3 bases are TGTGCCAGCAGAGAACAGGGAAGCACAGATACGCAGTATTTT.

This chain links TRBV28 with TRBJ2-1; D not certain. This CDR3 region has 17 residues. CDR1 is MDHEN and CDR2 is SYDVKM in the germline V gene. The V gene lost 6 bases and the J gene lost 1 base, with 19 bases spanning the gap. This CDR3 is CASSLSWRKDSYNEQFF. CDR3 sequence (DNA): TGTGCCAGCAGCCTCAGTTGGCGGAAGGATTCCTACAATGAGCAGTTCTTC.

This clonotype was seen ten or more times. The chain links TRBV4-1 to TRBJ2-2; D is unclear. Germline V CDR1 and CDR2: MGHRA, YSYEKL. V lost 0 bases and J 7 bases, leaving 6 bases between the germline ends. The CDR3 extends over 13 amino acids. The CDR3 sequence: CASSQDEDGELFF. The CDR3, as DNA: TGCGCCAGCAGCCAAGATGAGGACGGGGAGCTGTTTTTT.

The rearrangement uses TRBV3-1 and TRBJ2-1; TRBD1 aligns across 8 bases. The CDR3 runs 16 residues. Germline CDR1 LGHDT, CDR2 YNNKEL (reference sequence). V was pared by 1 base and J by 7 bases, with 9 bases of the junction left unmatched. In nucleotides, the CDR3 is TGTGCCAGCAGCCAAGTCGGGCAGGGGGCAGGAAATGAGCAGTTCTTC. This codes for CASSQVGQGAGNEQFF.

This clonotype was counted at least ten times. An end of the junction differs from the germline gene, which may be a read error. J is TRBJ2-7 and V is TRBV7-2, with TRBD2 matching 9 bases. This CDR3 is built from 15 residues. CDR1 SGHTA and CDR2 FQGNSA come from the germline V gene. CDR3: CASSLGGVAGDEQYF. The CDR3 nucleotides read TGTGCCAGCAGTTTAGGGGGGGTAGCGGGAGACGAGCAGTACTTC.

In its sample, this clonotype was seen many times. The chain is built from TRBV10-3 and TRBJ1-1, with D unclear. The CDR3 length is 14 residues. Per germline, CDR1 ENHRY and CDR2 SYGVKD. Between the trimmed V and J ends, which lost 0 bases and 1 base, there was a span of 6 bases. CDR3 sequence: CAISESNTNTEAFF. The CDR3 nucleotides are TGTGCCATCAGTGAGTCTAACACGAACACTGAAGCTTTCTTT.

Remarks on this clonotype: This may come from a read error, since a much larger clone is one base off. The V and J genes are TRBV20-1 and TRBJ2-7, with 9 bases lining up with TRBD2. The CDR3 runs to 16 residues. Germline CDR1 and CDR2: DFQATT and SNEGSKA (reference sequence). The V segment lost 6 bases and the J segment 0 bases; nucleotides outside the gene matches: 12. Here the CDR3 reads CSARPSGRFSSYEQYF. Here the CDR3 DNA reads TGCAGTGCACGACCCAGCGGGAGGTTTAGCTCCTACGAGCAGTACTTC.

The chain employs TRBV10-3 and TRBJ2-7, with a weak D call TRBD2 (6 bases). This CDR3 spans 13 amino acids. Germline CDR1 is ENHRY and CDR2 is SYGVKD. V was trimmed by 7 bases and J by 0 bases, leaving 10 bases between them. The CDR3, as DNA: TGTGCCATCACACGGGAGAGCTCCTACGAGCAGTACTTC. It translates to CAITRESSYEQYF.

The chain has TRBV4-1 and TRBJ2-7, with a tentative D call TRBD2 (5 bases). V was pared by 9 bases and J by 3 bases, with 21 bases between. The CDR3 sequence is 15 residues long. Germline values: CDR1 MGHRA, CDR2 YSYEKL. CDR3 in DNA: TGCGCCAGTAGCGCGGTGGTACTTGTTGACTACGAGCAGTACTTC. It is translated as CASSAVVLVDYEQYF.

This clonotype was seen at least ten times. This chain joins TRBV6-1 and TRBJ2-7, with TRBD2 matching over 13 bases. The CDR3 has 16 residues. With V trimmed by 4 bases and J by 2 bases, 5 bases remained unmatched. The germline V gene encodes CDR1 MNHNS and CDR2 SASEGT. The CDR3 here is CASSGTSGSNPYEQYF. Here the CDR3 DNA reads TGTGCCAGCAGTGGGACTAGCGGGAGTAACCCCTACGAGCAGTACTTC.

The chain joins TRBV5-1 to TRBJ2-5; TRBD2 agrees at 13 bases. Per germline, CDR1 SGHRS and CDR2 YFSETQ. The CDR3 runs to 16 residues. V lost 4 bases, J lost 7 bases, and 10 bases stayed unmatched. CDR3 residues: CASSLGLAGEVGTQYF. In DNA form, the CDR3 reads TGCGCCAGCAGCCTAGGACTAGCGGGAGAGGTTGGGACCCAGTACTTC.

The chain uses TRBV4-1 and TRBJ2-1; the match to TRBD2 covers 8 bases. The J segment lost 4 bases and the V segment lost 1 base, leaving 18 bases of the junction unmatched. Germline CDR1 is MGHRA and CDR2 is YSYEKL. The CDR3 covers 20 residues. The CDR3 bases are TGCGCCAGCAGCCAAGGCTACGGGACTAGATTTCGAGGAACTTACAATGAGCAGTTCTTC. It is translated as CASSQGYGTRFRGTYNEQFF.

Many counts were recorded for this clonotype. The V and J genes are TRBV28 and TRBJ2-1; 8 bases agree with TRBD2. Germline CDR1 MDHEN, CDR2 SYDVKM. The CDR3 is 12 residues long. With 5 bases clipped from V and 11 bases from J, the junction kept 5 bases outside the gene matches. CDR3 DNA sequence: TGTGCCAGCAGTGTAATTAGCGGGAAGCAGTTCTTC. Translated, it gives CASSVISGKQFF.

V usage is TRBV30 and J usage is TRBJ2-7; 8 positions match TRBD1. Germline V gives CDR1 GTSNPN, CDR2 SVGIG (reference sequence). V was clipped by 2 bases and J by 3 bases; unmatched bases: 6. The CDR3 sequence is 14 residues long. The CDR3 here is CAWSYRGKVYEQYF. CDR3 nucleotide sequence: TGTGCCTGGAGTTACAGGGGGAAGGTCTACGAGCAGTACTTC.

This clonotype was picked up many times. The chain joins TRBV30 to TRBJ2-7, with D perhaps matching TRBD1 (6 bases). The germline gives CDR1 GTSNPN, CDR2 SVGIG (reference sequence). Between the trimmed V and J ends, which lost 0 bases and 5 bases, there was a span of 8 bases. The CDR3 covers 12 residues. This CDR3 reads CAWSVGGDEQYF. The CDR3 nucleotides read TGTGCCTGGAGTGTAGGGGGAGACGAGCAGTACTTC.

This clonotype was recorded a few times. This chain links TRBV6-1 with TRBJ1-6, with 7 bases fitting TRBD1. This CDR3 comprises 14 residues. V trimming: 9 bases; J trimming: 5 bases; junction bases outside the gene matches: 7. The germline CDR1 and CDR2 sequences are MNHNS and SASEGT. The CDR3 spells CASIPGQNNSPLHF. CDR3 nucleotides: TGTGCCAGTATACCGGGACAGAATAATTCACCCCTCCACTTT.

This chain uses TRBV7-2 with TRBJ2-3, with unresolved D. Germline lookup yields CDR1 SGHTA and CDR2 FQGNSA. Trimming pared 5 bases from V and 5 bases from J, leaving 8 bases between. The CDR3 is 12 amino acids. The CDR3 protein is CASSPPEDTQYF. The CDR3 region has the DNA TGTGCCAGCAGCCCACCAGAAGATACGCAGTATTTT.

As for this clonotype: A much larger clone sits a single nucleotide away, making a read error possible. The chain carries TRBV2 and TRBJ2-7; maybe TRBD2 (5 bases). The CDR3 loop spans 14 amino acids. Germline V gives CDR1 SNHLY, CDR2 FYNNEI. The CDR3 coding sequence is TGTGCCGGCAGTGTGGTGGCTAGCTGGTACGAGCAGTACTTC. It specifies CAGSVVASWYEQYF.